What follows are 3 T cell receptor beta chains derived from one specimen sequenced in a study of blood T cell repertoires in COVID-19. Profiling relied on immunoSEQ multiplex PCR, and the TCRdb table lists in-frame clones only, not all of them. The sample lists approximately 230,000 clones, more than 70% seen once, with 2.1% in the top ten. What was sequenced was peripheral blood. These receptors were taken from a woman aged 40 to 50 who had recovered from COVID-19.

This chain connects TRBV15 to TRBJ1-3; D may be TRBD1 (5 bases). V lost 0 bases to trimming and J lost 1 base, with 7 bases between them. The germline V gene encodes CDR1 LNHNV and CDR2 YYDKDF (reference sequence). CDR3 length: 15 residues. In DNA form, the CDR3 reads TGTGCCACCAGCAGAGATCCAGGGTCTGGAAACACCATATATTTT. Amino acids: CATSRDPGSGNTIYF.

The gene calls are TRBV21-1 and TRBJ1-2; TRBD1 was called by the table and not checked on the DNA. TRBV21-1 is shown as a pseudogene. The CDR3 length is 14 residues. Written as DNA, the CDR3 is TGTGCCAGCACGACCTTGGGGGGGGACAGGGGCTACACCTTC. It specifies CASTTLGGDRGYTF.

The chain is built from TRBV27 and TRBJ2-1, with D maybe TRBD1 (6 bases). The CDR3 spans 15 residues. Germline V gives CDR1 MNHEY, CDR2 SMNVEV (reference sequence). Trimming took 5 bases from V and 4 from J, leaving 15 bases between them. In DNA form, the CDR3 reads TGTGCCAGCAGTCCGAGGACAGCCAAGTACAATGAGCAGTTCTTC. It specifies CASSPRTAKYNEQFF.